One sample yielded the 18 T cell receptor beta chains listed below, sequenced in a study of T-cell memory formation after mild COVID-19. Via MiXCR, TCRdb re-called the 5' RACE reads, giving one row per CDR3 protein. The repertoire holds about 560,000 distinct CDR3 sequences, with around 15% as singletons. Sequencing input: PBMCs or a T cell subset sorted from them (not recorded which). These receptors originate from an adult woman who had mild COVID-19 (a few samples of this study predate the infection). Cell type and time point are not known.

This clonotype was seen a handful of times. This rearrangement joins TRBV11-2 to TRBJ2-1, with D perhaps TRBD2 (7 bases). CDR3 size: 16 residues. Germline V gene data show CDR1 as SGHAT and CDR2 as FQNNGV. Trimming took off 1 base at V and 3 bases at J, with 13 bases between the two ends. Written as DNA, the CDR3 is TGTGCCAGCAGCTTAGTCGGGGGCGGGAGCTACAATGAGCAGTTCTTC. Its protein product is CASSLVGGGSYNEQFF.

This chain connects TRBV4-3 to TRBJ1-2; D remains unclear. V dropped 4 bases and J dropped 0 bases, with 12 bases sitting between them. Germline assignment: CDR1 LGHNA and CDR2 YSLEER. This CDR3 is 15 amino acids long. The CDR3 region is CASSLSTSTNYGYTF. CDR3 bases: TGCGCCAGCAGCCTTTCTACATCTACTAACTATGGCTACACCTTC.

The rearrangement links TRBV4-2 to TRBJ2-7; D is unclear. The V and J ends lost 0 bases and 2 bases respectively, with 11 bases between them. The CDR3 has 15 amino acids. The germline CDR1 and CDR2 sequences are LGHNA and YNFKEQ. CDR3 coding DNA: TGTGCCAGCAGCCAAGATCGAGGCCGAACCTACGAGCAGTACTTC. It yields the protein CASSQDRGRTYEQYF.

The chain is built from TRBV3-1 and TRBJ2-7; 9 bases are shared with TRBD1. In germline, CDR1 is LGHDT, CDR2 YNNKEL (reference sequence). The J segment lost 3 bases and the V segment lost 0 bases, leaving 6 bases of the junction unmatched. This CDR3 region has 16 residues. The CDR3 reads CASSQEVGTGFYEQYF. The CDR3, as DNA: TGTGCCAGCAGCCAAGAAGTCGGGACAGGGTTCTACGAGCAGTACTTC.

The chain's CDR3 is CASSYPRQGHYEQYF. For the CDR3, the DNA is TGTGCCAGCAGTTACCCTAGACAGGGACACTACGAGCAGTACTTC. The V call is TRBV6-5, the J call TRBJ2-7, with 7 bases identical to TRBD1. Germline CDR1 reads MNHEY; CDR2 reads SVGAGI. This CDR3 is built from 15 residues. After removal of 2 bases from V and 3 bases from J, the junction contained 7 bases not matched to a gene.

The chain couples TRBV19 to TRBJ1-1, with D unclear. Trimming stripped 4 bases from V and 1 base from J, with 13 bases between. Germline V CDR1 and CDR2: LNHDA, SQIVND (reference sequence). This CDR3 has 15 residues. Written as DNA, the CDR3 is TGTGCCAGTAGTAAGGGTTGGGGTGGGAACACTGAAGCTTTCTTT. Translated: CASSKGWGGNTEAFF.

This clonotype was picked up a small number of times. This rearrangement joins TRBV24-1 to TRBJ1-1, with 8 bases matching TRBD1. Germline CDR1 KGHDR, CDR2 SFDVKD. Losses at the gene ends were 6 bases for V and 1 base for J; bases not matched to a gene: 0. CDR3 length equals 13 residues. The CDR3 DNA reads TGTGCCACCAGTACAGGGGGGAACACTGAAGCTTTCTTT. As protein: CATSTGGNTEAFF.

CDR3 coding DNA: TGTGCCAGCAGCCCCGGGTCTGGCACTGAAGCTTTCTTT. This sequence encodes CASSPGSGTEAFF. The chain carries TRBV3-1 and TRBJ1-1; D is unclear. The germline gives CDR1 LGHDT, CDR2 YNNKEL (reference sequence). The CDR3 loop spans 13 amino acids. Between the trimmed V and J ends, which lost 4 bases and 4 bases, there was a span of 10 bases. The full variable domain, with the rest looked up from reference TRBV3-1 and TRBJ1-1, is DTAVSQTPKYLVTQMGNDKSIKCEQNLGHDTMYWYKQDSKKFLKIMFSYNNKELIINETVPNRFSPKSPDKAHLNLHINSLELGDSAVYFCASSPGSGTEAFFGQGTRLTVV.

The chain links TRBV7-6 to TRBJ2-5, with D uncertain. The CDR3 consists of 14 residues. Germline-derived CDR1 and CDR2 are SGHVS and FNYEAQ. V was shortened by 2 bases and J by 2 bases, with 9 bases between the two germline ends. CDR3 sequence reads: CASSLFQNQETQYF. In DNA, the CDR3 is TGTGCCAGCAGCTTATTTCAGAATCAAGAGACCCAGTACTTC. Based on the CDR3 plus reference TRBV7-6 and TRBJ2-5, the full variable domain is GAGVSQSPRYKVTKRGQDVALRCDPISGHVSLYWYRQALGQGPEFLTYFNYEAQQDKSGLPNDRFSAERPEGSISTLTIQRTEQRDSAMYRCASSLFQNQETQYFGPGTRLLVL.

This clonotype was counted a few times. The chain has TRBV12-3 or TRBV12-4 and TRBJ2-7; either TRBD1 or TRBD2 may fit D (5 bases each). The CDR3 contains 14 residues. The V gene lost 0 bases and the J gene lost 6 bases, with 12 bases spanning the gap. The CDR3 DNA reads as TGTGCCAGCAGTTTAGCGGGGGAAATGCGCGAGCAGTACTTC. Its protein is CASSLAGEMREQYF.

In this sample, this clonotype turned up a few times. V gene TRBV18 combines with J gene TRBJ1-2; perhaps TRBD1 as D (6 bases). V was pared by 4 bases and J by 6 bases, with 15 bases between. Germline lookup yields CDR1 KGHSH and CDR2 LQKENI. This CDR3 contains 14 residues. CDR3 DNA sequence: TGTGCCAGCTCACTTAGGACCGGGGGCGATGGCTACACCTTC. Protein sequence: CASSLRTGGDGYTF.

This chain joins TRBV15 and TRBJ2-1; TRBD2 agrees at 11 bases. Germline CDR1 LNHNV, CDR2 YYDKDF (reference sequence). The CDR3 extends over 15 amino acids. The V and J ends lost 4 bases and 13 bases, in that order; junction bases with no gene match: 12. Here the CDR3 DNA reads TGTGCCACCAGCATTGATTTACTAGCGGGAGCTTACCAGTTCTTC. Its protein is CATSIDLLAGAYQFF.

The V call is TRBV12-3 or TRBV12-4, the J call TRBJ1-2; D not resolved. CDR3 length equals 14 residues. V dropped 2 bases and J dropped 2 bases, with 9 bases sitting between them. The CDR3 spells CASSLSGGNYGYTF. CDR3 bases: TGTGCCAGCAGTTTATCGGGCGGGAACTATGGCTACACCTTC.

V gene TRBV20-1 combines with J gene TRBJ2-4; D call uncertain. The CDR3 is 11 amino acids. The germline CDR1 and CDR2 sequences are DFQATT and SNEGSKA (reference sequence). V lost 0 bases to trimming and J lost 9 bases, with 6 bases between them. This CDR3 is CSARDYGIQYF. The CDR3 nucleotides are TGCAGTGCTAGAGATTACGGCATTCAGTACTTC.

This clonotype was picked up a small number of times. This sequence joins TRBV7-6 and TRBJ2-7, with D hard to call. Germline V gene data show CDR1 as SGHVS and CDR2 as FNYEAQ. The CDR3 has 14 amino acids. Trimming removed 5 bases at V and 0 bases at J, with 11 bases between. CDR3 coding DNA: TGTGCCAGCAGCCCCTTGGGGATCTCCTACGAGCAGTACTTC. Its translation: CASSPLGISYEQYF. Complete variable domain (other parts from reference TRBV7-6 and TRBJ2-7): GAGVSQSPRYKVTKRGQDVALRCDPISGHVSLYWYRQALGQGPEFLTYFNYEAQQDKSGLPNDRFSAERPEGSISTLTIQRTEQRDSAMYRCASSPLGISYEQYFGPGTRLTVT.

V usage is TRBV12-3 or TRBV12-4 and J usage is TRBJ2-1, with 9 bases that match TRBD1. The CDR3 sequence is 15 residues long. V shed 6 bases and J 8 bases; nucleotides not matched to a gene: 11. CDR3 region: CASSRDRAHPDEQFF. The CDR3 coding sequence is TGTGCCAGCAGCCGGGACAGGGCCCATCCCGATGAGCAGTTCTTC.

The V and J genes are TRBV25-1 and TRBJ2-3; a weak D match, TRBD2 (6 bases). Trimming took 5 bases from V and 2 from J, leaving 17 bases between them. Germline V gene lookup returns CDR1 MGHDK and CDR2 SYGVNS. The CDR3 length is 16 residues. CDR3 region: CASSPGVAEYTDTQYF. In DNA form, the CDR3 reads TGTGCCAGCAGTCCCGGGGTAGCGGAATACACAGATACGCAGTATTTT.

In this sample, this clonotype turned up a few times. The chain joins TRBV20-1 to TRBJ2-3, with D perhaps matching TRBD2 (6 bases). CDR1 and CDR2 from the germline V gene are DFQATT and SNEGSKA (reference sequence). Trimming left V 8 bases short and J 6 bases short, with 18 bases between. The CDR3 loop spans 13 amino acids. CDR3 in amino acids: CSQAHTGRDTQYF. The CDR3 nucleotides read TGCAGTCAAGCCCACACGGGGAGGGATACGCAGTATTTT.